These 22 T cell receptor beta chains came from one sample sequenced in a study of blood T cell repertoires in COVID-19. The assay was immunoSEQ multiplex PCR, and TCRdb's table has in-frame clones only and misses some. The table records about 210,000 clones, around nine tenths of them present only once. What was sequenced was peripheral blood. These receptors originate from a middle-aged woman with acute or convalescent COVID-19.

This clone was seen once. The chain joins TRBV5-8 to TRBJ1-1, with D perhaps matching TRBD1 (6 bases). Between the trimmed V and J ends, which lost 1 base and 1 base, there was a span of 17 bases. From germline, CDR1 is SGHTS and CDR2 YDEGEE. The CDR3 loop spans 17 amino acids. The CDR3: CASSLMAGGAQNTEAFF. The CDR3 coding sequence is TGTGCCAGCAGCTTGATGGCGGGGGGGGCGCAGAACACTGAAGCTTTCTTT. The variable domain in full, completed from reference TRBV5-8 and TRBJ1-1, reads EAGVTQSPTHLIKTRGQQATLRCSPISGHTSVYWYQQALGLGLQFLLWYDEGEERNRGNFPPRFSGRQFPNYSSELNVNALELEDSALYLCASSLMAGGAQNTEAFFGQGTRLTVV.

The chain links TRBV11-3 to TRBJ2-3; TRBD2 aligns across 9 bases. Germline-derived CDR1 and CDR2 are SGHNT and YENEEA. V lost 8 bases to trimming and J lost 0 bases; unmatched junction nucleotides: 3. The CDR3 length is 14 residues. The CDR3 reads CASASGASTDTQYF. DNA of the CDR3: TGTGCCAGCGCTAGCGGGGCTAGCACAGATACGCAGTATTTT.

This clone was seen only a few times. The chain employs TRBV21-1 and TRBJ1-2; TRBD1 is the table's D call and was not checked against the DNA. TRBV21-1 is an annotated pseudogene. The CDR3 consists of 17 residues. CDR3 DNA: TGTGCCAGCAGCAACGGACAGGGGATAGGATACGGACATGGCTACACCTTC. Its protein product is CASSNGQGIGYGHGYTF.

The chain has TRBV9 and TRBJ1-2, with a tentative D call TRBD1 (5 bases). This CDR3 contains 14 residues. Germline V gene lookup returns CDR1 SGDLS and CDR2 YYNGEE. The ends were cut back, 0 bases at V and 5 bases at J, with 11 bases in the middle. As DNA, the CDR3 is TGTGCCAGCAGCGTAGGAGCAGGGCAGTATGGCTACACCTTC. Translated: CASSVGAGQYGYTF.

V and J are TRBV7-3 and TRBJ2-3; 7 nucleotides agree with TRBD1. Trimming cost V 8 bases and J 3 bases; bases outside gene matches: 5. Germline values: CDR1 SGHTA, CDR2 FQGTGA. This CDR3 has 13 amino acids. The CDR3 region has the DNA TGTGCCAGCGGACAGGATTTTACAGATACGCAGTATTTT. This translates into CASGQDFTDTQYF.

This clone was seen only once. The chain combines TRBV29-1 with TRBJ1-2; D might be TRBD1 (6 bases). This CDR3 has 13 residues. The germline V gene encodes CDR1 SQVTM and CDR2 ANQGSEA. Trimming pared 6 bases from V and 6 bases from J, leaving 17 bases between. CDR3 in amino acids: CSVQGGGRDGYTF. The DNA of the CDR3 is TGCAGCGTACAAGGGGGGGGTAGGGATGGCTACACCTTC.

The rearrangement links TRBV18 to TRBJ1-2; no clear D gene. CDR3 length: 16 residues. Trimming cost V 2 bases and J 3 bases, with 16 bases left between them. Germline assignment: CDR1 KGHSH and CDR2 LQKENI. CDR3 residues: CASSPSQVRRDYGYTF. The CDR3 DNA follows: TGTGCCAGCTCACCAAGCCAAGTCCGAAGAGACTATGGCTACACCTTC.

The chain joins TRBV18 to TRBJ1-6; the match to TRBD1 covers 8 bases. Germline CDR1 reads KGHSH; CDR2 reads LQKENI. The CDR3 is made up of 15 amino acids. V trimming: 1 base; J trimming: 8 bases; junction bases outside the gene matches: 4. CDR3 residues: CASSPQAGGDSPLHF. The CDR3 region has the DNA TGTGCCAGCTCACCACAGGCAGGGGGCGATTCACCCCTCCACTTT.

The V gene is TRBV6-2 or TRBV6-3, the J gene TRBJ1-5, with D perhaps TRBD1 (6 bases). Germline V gene sequence: CDR1 MNHEY, CDR2 SVGEGT. The CDR3 is 13 amino acids. The V and J ends lost 4 bases and 7 bases respectively, with 11 bases between them. The CDR3 reads CASSFSGVQPQHF. The DNA for the CDR3 is TGTGCCAGCAGTTTCTCAGGGGTACAGCCCCAGCATTTT.

The chain recombines TRBV6-1 with TRBJ1-3; 7 nucleotides agree with TRBD1. V lost 1 base to trimming and J lost 4 bases; unmatched junction nucleotides: 4. The germline V gene has CDR1 MNHNS and CDR2 SASEGT. The CDR3 has 15 amino acids. The CDR3 spells CASSEEDREGNTIYF. In DNA form, the CDR3 reads TGTGCCAGCAGTGAAGAAGACAGGGAAGGAAACACCATATATTTT.

V and J are TRBV9 and TRBJ1-2; perhaps TRBD1 as D (6 bases). This CDR3 has 15 residues. Germline V lookup: CDR1 SGDLS, CDR2 YYNGEE. V was cut by 4 bases and J by 4 bases, with 17 bases left in between. The CDR3 bases are TGTGCCAGCAGCTTGCGACAGGCCTTGGGCTATGGCTACACCTTC. It is translated as CASSLRQALGYGYTF. The whole variable domain, remainder taken from reference TRBV9 and TRBJ1-2, is DSGVTQTPKHLITATGQRVTLRCSPRSGDLSVYWYQQSLDQGLQFLIQYYNGEERAKGNILERFSAQQFPDLHSELNLSSLELGDSALYFCASSLRQALGYGYTFGSGTRLTVV.

The CDR3 protein is CASSVGTGAEAFF. DNA for the CDR3: TGTGCCAGCAGCGTAGGGACAGGGGCCGAAGCTTTCTTT. The V call is TRBV9, the J call TRBJ1-1; 9 positions agree with TRBD1. V dropped 0 bases and J dropped 8; count of bases not matched to a gene: 2. The CDR3 is 13 residues long. Germline V gene sequence: CDR1 SGDLS, CDR2 YYNGEE.

The sample holds one count of this clone. The rearrangement uses TRBV5-1 and TRBJ1-6; 7 bases line up with TRBD1. J gave up 14 bases and V 4 bases, and 12 bases lay outside the gene matches. From germline, CDR1 is SGHRS and CDR2 YFSETQ. This CDR3 contains 14 residues. The CDR3 loop is CASSPGQLGLTLHF. CDR3 in DNA: TGCGCCAGCAGCCCGGGACAGCTGGGGTTAACCCTCCACTTT.

This sequence joins TRBV4-1 and TRBJ2-5, with TRBD2 matching over 10 bases. Looked up from germline, CDR1 is MGHRA and CDR2 is YSYEKL. Trimming took 1 base from V and 7 from J; bases not matched to a gene: 9. The CDR3 has 16 residues. In DNA, the CDR3 is TGCGCCAGCAGCCAAGTACTACTAGCGGGGAAGGGGACCCAGTACTTC. Its translation is CASSQVLLAGKGTQYF.

The CDR3 sequence is CASSSGGGTQYF. Written as DNA, the CDR3 is TGTGCCAGCAGCAGTGGGGGGGGGACCCAGTACTTC. The chain employs TRBV2 and TRBJ2-5, with 7 bases aligning to TRBD2. Germline CDR1 and CDR2: SNHLY and FYNNEI. Losses at the gene ends were 6 bases for V and 7 bases for J; bases not matched to a gene: 5. This CDR3 has 12 amino acids.

This sequence joins TRBV18 and TRBJ1-3, with a possible D match to TRBD1 (6 bases). V gave up 2 bases and J gave up 3 bases, with 8 bases separating them. The germline V gene encodes CDR1 KGHSH and CDR2 LQKENI. The CDR3 runs to 14 residues. The CDR3 spells CASSPGGRGNTIYF. For the CDR3, the DNA is TGTGCCAGCTCACCAGGGGGCCGTGGAAACACCATATATTTT.

The CDR3: CASSARGAEGYTF. Here the CDR3 DNA reads TGTGCCAGCAGTGCCAGGGGGGCTGAAGGCTACACCTTC. The J gene is TRBJ1-2, the V gene TRBV27; 7 positions match TRBD1. CDR3 length: 13 amino acids. The junction had 8 bases not matched to a gene; V was cut back by 5 bases and J by 8 bases. CDR1 is MNHEY, CDR2 SMNVEV, per germline (reference sequence).

This sequence joins TRBV5-5 and TRBJ2-3; 10 bases fit TRBD1. There are 14 residues in the CDR3. CDR1 SGHKS and CDR2 YYEKEE come from the germline V gene (reference sequence). V gave up 3 bases and J gave up 6 bases; unmatched junction bases: 4. The CDR3 sequence: CASSSDRGLDTQYF. In DNA form, the CDR3 reads TGTGCCAGCAGCTCCGACAGGGGGCTGGATACGCAGTATTTT. Using reference TRBV5-5 and TRBJ2-3 for the parts outside the CDR3, the full variable domain is DAGVTQSPTHLIKTRGQQVTLRCSPISGHKSVSWYQQVLGQGPQFIFQYYEKEERGRGNFPDRFSARQFPNYSSELNVNALLLGDSALYLCASSSDRGLDTQYFGPGTRLTVL.

V is TRBV9 and J is TRBJ1-1, with a possible D match to TRBD1 (5 bases). CDR1 SGDLS and CDR2 YYNGEE come from the germline V gene. This CDR3 comprises 14 residues. With 3 bases removed from V and 0 bases from J, the gap between germline ends came to 9 bases. CDR3 nucleotide sequence: TGTGCCAGCAGCGGTACAGGCATGAACACTGAAGCTTTCTTT. Translating gives CASSGTGMNTEAFF.

This clone was seen only once. The chain uses TRBV19 and TRBJ1-4, with 7 bases lining up with TRBD1. CDR1 and CDR2 (germline): LNHDA, SQIVND (reference sequence). This CDR3 region has 15 residues. With V trimmed by 7 bases and J by 7 bases, 12 bases remained unmatched. CDR3 in DNA: TGTGCCAGTACCCGGGGCGGGGACAGAGGTGAAAAACTGTTTTTT. It yields the protein CASTRGGDRGEKLFF.

This clone was seen once. The chain combines TRBV4-2 with TRBJ2-3; a possible D gene is TRBD1 (5 bases). Germline loops: CDR1 LGHNA, CDR2 YNFKEQ. The CDR3 sequence is 14 residues long. V was pared by 0 bases and J by 5 bases, with 9 bases between. CDR3 sequence reads: CASSQDGAQDTQYF. In DNA form, the CDR3 reads TGTGCCAGCAGCCAAGATGGGGCGCAAGATACGCAGTATTTT.

This rearrangement joins TRBV19 to TRBJ1-5; unclear D gene. CDR1 and CDR2 from the germline V gene are LNHDA and SQIVND (reference sequence). Trimming shortened V by 6 bases and J by 1 base, and 10 bases separated the two germline ends. CDR3 length: 14 residues. The CDR3 loop reads CASRTRGSNQPQHF. Written as DNA, the CDR3 is TGTGCCAGTAGAACCAGAGGAAGCAATCAGCCCCAGCATTTT.